The clone carrying this T cell receptor (beta chain) has at least ten counts. No antigen is known for it. These data belong to a study of neurological immune-mediated disorders. Whole-study context: Multiple sclerosis patients numbered some 35, of whom some 31 were relapsing-remitting and 3 secondary progressive. Study-wide findings and caveats: The repertoires of 18 of 34 multiple sclerosis patients fell into one related-CDR3 cluster (a possible signature) under phylogenetic grouping.

cDNA synthesis was performed by 5'RACE with 10-nucleotide random UMIs. From 15-18 subjects, each sequencing run yielded over 180 million TCR-beta sequences. TCRdb itself ran the 5' RACE reads through MiXCR, one entry per CDR3 protein. The sample carries roughly 74,000 distinct CDR3 sequences, around 5% recorded once. Sample: PBMCs. This clonotype was obtained from a man aged 18 to 30 with multiple sclerosis.

The CDR3 nucleotides read TGTGCCACCAGTGATTTGCGGCTAGCGGGAGTTGAGCAGTTCTTC. Translating gives CATSDLRLAGVEQFF. The rearrangement links TRBV24-1 to TRBJ2-1; TRBD2 aligns across 10 bases. The CDR3 runs to 15 residues. The V segment lost 0 bases and the J segment 9 bases; nucleotides outside the gene matches: 4. In germline, CDR1 is KGHDR, CDR2 SFDVKD.